A selection of T cell receptor beta chains follows, all from one sample in a study of blood T cell repertoires in COVID-19. Repertoires were generated with immunoSEQ multiplex PCR, while TCRdb's copy carries only in-frame clones and drops some. There are 50,000 to 70,000 clones in the sample; around 87% occur only once, and more than 6.5% lies in the top ten. Sequenced material: peripheral blood. Receptors were obtained from a human donor with active COVID-19. The donor label of this sample is uncertain. Both conserved end residues are part of each CDR3. D genes are given only for firm matches. Expanded clones are given a class, and other clones once, few, many or no size at all.

d_gene	j_gene	abundance	v_gene	CDR3nt	CDR3aa
NA	TRBJ2-1	once	TRBV7-7	TGTGCTAGCAGCCCCCTCGCGGGAACCCCATACAATGAGCAGTTCTTC	CASSPLAGTPYNEQFF
TRBD2	TRBJ2-7	NA	TRBV4-3	TGCGCCAGCAGCCAAGATCGGCCCGGACTAGCGGCCTACGAGCAGTACTTC	CASSQDRPGLAAYEQYF
TRBD2	TRBJ2-5	NA	TRBV6-2/TRBV6-3	TGTGCCAGCAGCCCTAGCGGGAGATTGAAGACCCAGTACTTC	CASSPSGRLKTQYF
TRBD1	TRBJ2-2	NA	TRBV29-1	TGCAGCGTAAACAGGGGGCGGACCGGGGAGCTGTTTTTT	CSVNRGRTGELFF
NA	TRBJ2-7	NA	TRBV4-1	TGCGCCAGCAGCCACACCTCCCAGGGTTACGAGCAGTACTTC	CASSHTSQGYEQYF
NA	TRBJ2-1	NA	TRBV9	TGTGCCAGCAGCGTAGAACACAGATACAATGAGCAGTTCTTC	CASSVEHRYNEQFF
NA	TRBJ1-2	NA	TRBV2	TGTGCCAGCAGTGGATTAGCGACTCCCGGCTACACCTTC	CASSGLATPGYTF
NA	TRBJ2-7	once	TRBV5-1	TGCGCCAGCAGCTGGTCCTCGGGCTACGAGCAGTACTTC	CASSWSSGYEQYF
NA	TRBJ1-3	NA	TRBV10-3	TGTGCCATCAACGCCGGCTCTGGAAACACCATATATTTT	CAINAGSGNTIYF
NA	TRBJ1-6	NA	TRBV5-1	TGCGCCAGCAGCCTGACAACCTCTGGGGGGGGCTCCTATAATTCACCCCTCCACTTT	CASSLTTSGGGSYNSPLHF
NA	TRBJ2-1	once	TRBV28	TGTGCCAGCAGCCATCAACAGGGAAATGAGCAGTTCTTC	CASSHQQGNEQFF
NA	TRBJ2-1	NA	TRBV20-1	TGCAGTGCTAGTTCCAGGACTGGGACAAACAATGAGCAGTTCTTC	CSASSRTGTNNEQFF
TRBD1	TRBJ2-7	NA	TRBV7-7	TGTGCTAGCAGCTTAGAACAGGGGGCTAGGCAGTACTTC	CASSLEQGARQYF
TRBD1	TRBJ1-5	NA	TRBV7-9	TGTGCCAGCAGCAGGACAGGGAGTAGCAATCAGCCCCAGCATTTT	CASSRTGSSNQPQHF
NA	TRBJ1-4	NA	TRBV28	TGTGCCAGCAGTTCCTCGACAACGGGAGCTAATGAAAAACTGTTTTTT	CASSSSTTGANEKLFF
TRBD1	TRBJ2-1	NA	TRBV11-2	TGTGCCAGCAGCCTCCGGGACAGCTCCTACAATGAGCAGTTCTTC	CASSLRDSSYNEQFF
NA	TRBJ2-1	few	TRBV29-1	TGCAGCGTTGAAGGGACAAGTTACAATGAGCAGTTCTTC	CSVEGTSYNEQFF
NA	TRBJ1-6	few	TRBV11-2	TGTGCCAGCAGCTTAGGGTTTGGCAGGGGAGAAAATTCACCCCTCCACTTT	CASSLGFGRGENSPLHF
NA	TRBJ1-1	NA	TRBV10-1	TGCGCCAGCAGTGAACGGCAGGGTGGGGCTGAAGCTTTCTTT	CASSERQGGAEAFF
TRBD1	TRBJ2-2	NA	TRBV4-1	TGCGCCAGCAGCCCTTCCCCAGTACAGGGGCCGAACACCGGGGAGCTGTTTTTT	CASSPSPVQGPNTGELFF
NA	TRBJ2-5	NA	TRBV12-3/TRBV12-4	TGTGCCAGCGGGGGGAATCAAGAGACCCAGTACTTC	CASGGNQETQYF
NA	TRBJ1-5	NA	TRBV6-1	TGTGCCAGCAAGGGGGAGGGTCAGCCCCAGCATTTT	CASKGEGQPQHF
TRBD1	TRBJ1-1	NA	TRBV19	TGTGCCAGTAGTATCACCCGCGACAGGGAGAACACTGAAGCTTTCTTT	CASSITRDRENTEAFF
NA	TRBJ1-3	few	TRBV7-2	TGTGCCAGCAGCCGCAGAGGGCCTGGAAACACCATATATTTT	CASSRRGPGNTIYF
TRBD1	TRBJ2-7	NA	TRBV6-5	TGTGCCAGCAGCCCCGACAGGGGCACGACCCGGCAGTACTTC	CASSPDRGTTRQYF
TRBD1	TRBJ2-7	NA	TRBV18	TGTGCCAGCTCACCGGACAGGGGGTCATACTACGAGCAGTACTTC	CASSPDRGSYYEQYF
NA	TRBJ1-2	NA	TRBV7-3	TGTGCCAGCAGCCCCGCGGGGGGGACGAACTATGGCTACACCTTC	CASSPAGGTNYGYTF
TRBD1	TRBJ2-4	NA	TRBV3-1/TRBV3-2	TGTGCCAGCAGCCAAGGGGGATGGACAGGGTTAGCCAAAAACATTCAGTACTTC	CASSQGGWTGLAKNIQYF
NA	TRBJ2-1	NA	TRBV5-6	TGTGCCAGCAGACCTCTCGGGTTCGCCTCGTCCTACAATGAGCAGTTCTTC	CASRPLGFASSYNEQFF
NA	TRBJ1-1	NA	TRBV20-1	TGCAGTGCTAGTTCAGAAACAAACACTGAAGCTTTCTTT	CSASSETNTEAFF
NA	TRBJ2-7	NA	TRBV5-6	TGTGCCAGCAGCTTGACAGGAGATTACGAGCAGTACTTC	CASSLTGDYEQYF
TRBD1	TRBJ1-2	NA	TRBV5-1	TGCGCCAGCAGCCAAACCAGTACAGGGGGACCCTATGGCTACACCTTC	CASSQTSTGGPYGYTF
TRBD1	TRBJ1-5	few	TRBV27	TGTGCCAGCAGTTTCCCCGGACAGGGCCGCCAGCCCCAGCATTTT	CASSFPGQGRQPQHF
TRBD2	TRBJ2-7	NA	TRBV2	TGTGCCAATAGCGGGTCAGCCCTGGACGAGCAGTACTTC	CANSGSALDEQYF
NA	TRBJ2-7	NA	TRBV28	TGTGCCAGCAGCCCCGGGTCAGGGTTTACCTACGAGCAGTACTTC	CASSPGSGFTYEQYF
TRBD2	TRBJ2-7	NA	TRBV29-1	TGCAGCGTTGCAGCGGGGCGCTACGAGCAGTACTTC	CSVAAGRYEQYF
NA	TRBJ2-4	NA	TRBV5-1	TGCGCCAGCAGCTTGGAGTCGGGACAACAAACCAAAAACATTCAGTACTTC	CASSLESGQQTKNIQYF
NA	TRBJ2-7	once	TRBV4-3	TGCGCCAGCAGCCAGGGGGCGGACACTTACTACGAGCAGTACTTC	CASSQGADTYYEQYF
TRBD1	TRBJ1-4	NA	TRBV2	TGTGCCAGCAGCCGAGGTACAGGGGCCAGGTTCAGCGAAAAACTGTTTTTT	CASSRGTGARFSEKLFF
NA	TRBJ2-1	NA	TRBV3-1/TRBV3-2	TGTGCCAGCCGCGGGACGGCCTACAATGAGCAGTTCTTC	CASRGTAYNEQFF
TRBD1	TRBJ2-2	NA	TRBV7-2	TGTGCCAGCAGCTTGATGACCCTCGGGACAGTTGTGTATGCCGGGGAGCTGTTTTTT	CASSLMTLGTVVYAGELFF
NA	TRBJ1-1	NA	TRBV5-6	TGTGCCAGCAGCCCCCTTCCTAACACTGAAGCTTTCTTT	CASSPLPNTEAFF
NA	TRBJ1-2	few	TRBV9	TGTGCCAGCAGCGTAGGCCGGGGGGAAAACTATGGCTACACCTTC	CASSVGRGENYGYTF
TRBD2	TRBJ2-1	NA	TRBV27	TGTGCCACCCAGAAGAAGCGGGAGACGATTCGACCCGATGAGCAGTTCTTC	CATQKKRETIRPDEQFF